Listed here are 3 T cell receptor beta chains from one sample, sequenced in a study of T cell repertoires in cytomegalovirus infection. MiXCR, run by TCRdb on the reads, gives a single entry per CDR3 protein. The sample carries just under 550,000 distinct CDR3 sequences, approximately 26% recorded once. Source material: PBMCs. Receptor source: a human donor in good health (CMV status not recorded). Some clones in this sample may be carry-over from other donors' samples.

This clonotype was seen ten or more times. This chain links TRBV7-2 with TRBJ1-2, with a weak D call TRBD1 (6 bases). V lost 4 bases, J lost 9 bases, and 15 bases lay in between. The CDR3 sequence is 13 residues long. Germline-derived CDR1 and CDR2 are SGHTA and FQGNSA. The CDR3 DNA follows: TGTGCCAGCAGCTGGGAGGGGGGGCATAGCTACACCTTC. It yields the protein CASSWEGGHSYTF.

This clonotype has more than one count but fewer than ten. Here the CDR3 DNA reads TGTGCCATCAGTGGCAAATTAGGAGGGCCAGACTCCTACAATGAGCAGTTCTTC. Protein product: CAISGKLGGPDSYNEQFF. This chain links TRBV10-3 with TRBJ2-1; maybe TRBD2 (6 bases). CDR1 and CDR2 from the germline V gene are ENHRY and SYGVKD. CDR3 size: 18 residues. V was shortened by 4 bases and J by 0 bases, with 19 bases between the two germline ends.

This rearrangement joins TRBV5-1 to TRBJ2-1; 13 bases map to TRBD2. With 2 bases clipped from V and 8 bases from J, the junction kept 7 bases outside the gene matches. This CDR3 contains 16 residues. Germline values: CDR1 SGHRS, CDR2 YFSETQ. The CDR3: CASSLVRTSGSYEQFF. The DNA of the CDR3 is TGCGCCAGCAGCTTAGTACGGACTAGCGGGAGCTATGAGCAGTTCTTC.